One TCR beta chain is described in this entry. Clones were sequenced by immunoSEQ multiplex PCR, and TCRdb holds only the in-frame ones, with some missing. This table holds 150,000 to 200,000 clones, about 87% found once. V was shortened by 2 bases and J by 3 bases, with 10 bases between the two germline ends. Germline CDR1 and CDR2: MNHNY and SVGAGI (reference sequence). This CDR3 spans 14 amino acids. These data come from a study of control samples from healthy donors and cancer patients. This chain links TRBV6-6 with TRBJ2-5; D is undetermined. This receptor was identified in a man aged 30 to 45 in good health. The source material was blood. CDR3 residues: CASSYPSAEETQYF. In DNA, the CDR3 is TGTGCCAGCAGTTACCCCTCGGCCGAAGAGACCCAGTACTTC.